The TCR beta chain described here comes from a study of blood T cell repertoires in COVID-19. Libraries were prepared by immunoSEQ multiplex PCR; TCRdb keeps only in-frame clonotypes and omits some of them. Altogether 200,000 to 250,000 clones are present, around 90% being singletons, with the ten largest covering around 15%. Sequencing input: PBMCs or T cells enriched from blood (not recorded which). This TCR came from a woman in her 50s with acute COVID-19.

CDR3 sequence: CASERTSGAGDEQFF. CDR3 DNA: TGTGCCAGTGAGAGGACTAGCGGGGCTGGCGATGAGCAGTTCTTC. The gene calls are TRBV9 and TRBJ2-1, with 12 bases aligning to TRBD2. The CDR3 extends over 15 amino acids. CDR1 and CDR2 (germline): SGDLS, YYNGEE. Losses at the gene ends were 8 bases for V and 8 bases for J; bases not matched to a gene: 11.